This entry lists 32 T cell receptor beta chains sequenced from one sample in a study of cytomegalovirus exposure and HLA in healthy donors. PCR was performed using 60 Vbeta and 13 Jbeta primers. Sequencing used immunoSEQ multiplex PCR; TCRdb keeps in-frame clones, though not all of them. The sample consists of roughly 77,000 clones, around 72% of them appearing once. Material: PBMCs. The receptors stem from a woman aged 40 to 50 in good health and CMV-seropositive.

This clone showed up just once. V usage is TRBV5-1 and J usage is TRBJ2-7, with a possible D match to TRBD1 (5 bases). The CDR3 sequence is 13 residues long. Germline V CDR1 and CDR2: SGHRS, YFSETQ. V lost 0 bases to trimming and J lost 6 bases, with 10 bases between them. The CDR3 region is CASSLEAQAEQYF. The CDR3 nucleotides read TGCGCCAGCAGCTTGGAGGCACAGGCCGAGCAGTACTTC.

This clone has more than one count but fewer than ten. V gene TRBV7-9 combines with J gene TRBJ1-1; a weak D match, TRBD1 (6 bases). In germline, CDR1 is SEHNR, CDR2 FQNEAQ (reference sequence). Trimming took off 7 bases at V and 1 base at J, with 13 bases between the two ends. The length of the CDR3 is 14 residues. Here the CDR3 DNA reads TGTGCCAGCATTTATGGCAGGGGGAACACTGAAGCTTTCTTT. It yields the protein CASIYGRGNTEAFF.

The genes are TRBV5-1 and TRBJ2-1, with a weak D call TRBD2 (7 bases). The CDR3 is 16 residues long. V was shortened by 0 bases and J by 3 bases, with 13 bases between the two germline ends. In germline, CDR1 is SGHRS, CDR2 YFSETQ. This chain's CDR3 is CASSLGGGGLYNEQFF. CDR3 DNA sequence: TGCGCCAGCAGCTTGGGGGGCGGGGGCCTCTACAATGAGCAGTTCTTC.

CDR3 sequence: CASSHGQGGNYGYTF. CDR3 DNA: TGTGCCAGCAGCCACGGACAGGGGGGCAACTATGGCTACACCTTC. The chain links TRBV5-4 to TRBJ1-2, with 10 bases identical to TRBD1. The length of the CDR3 is 15 residues. The germline V gene encodes CDR1 SGHNT and CDR2 YYREEE (reference sequence). V was clipped by 4 bases and J by 2 bases; unmatched bases: 5.

A few counts support this clone. The chain employs TRBV4-1 and TRBJ1-1, with 7 bases fitting TRBD1. This CDR3 is 14 amino acids long. Germline V CDR1 and CDR2: MGHRA, YSYEKL. Trimming at V came to 4 bases and at J to 1 base, leaving 3 bases not matched to a gene. DNA for the CDR3: TGCGCCAGCAGCCGGGACAGAAAGAACACTGAAGCTTTCTTT. Amino acid sequence: CASSRDRKNTEAFF.

The chain carries TRBV11-3 and TRBJ2-1; D uncertain. This CDR3 region has 11 residues. V lost 5 bases to trimming and J lost 8 bases, with 7 bases between them. Germline V lookup: CDR1 SGHNT, CDR2 YENEEA. In DNA, the CDR3 is TGTGCCAGCAGCCTAACCGATGAGCAGTTCTTC. It codes for CASSLTDEQFF.

The gene calls are TRBV7-3 and TRBJ2-1; 9 bases match TRBD1. The V gene end was trimmed by 4 bases and the J gene end by 7 bases; junction bases not matched to a gene: 17. This CDR3 has 18 amino acids. CDR1 SGHTA and CDR2 FQGTGA come from the germline V gene. In nucleotides, the CDR3 is TGTGCCAGCAGCTCTCGAATACCGGGACAGGGAATCGGGAATGAGCAGTTCTTC. It is translated as CASSSRIPGQGIGNEQFF.

V and J are TRBV7-3 and TRBJ1-6; D unresolved. This CDR3 comprises 14 residues. V lost 1 base to trimming and J lost 9 bases, with 10 bases between them. CDR1 and CDR2 from the germline V gene are SGHTA and FQGTGA. The CDR3 nucleotides are TGTGCCAGCAGCTTAATGGTCGCGGGTTCACCCCTCCACTTT. It is translated as CASSLMVAGSPLHF.

The CDR3 sequence is CATIKKSPDSVYGYTF. In DNA, the CDR3 is TGTGCCACCATCAAAAAGTCACCGGACTCCGTCTATGGCTACACCTTC. V gene TRBV15 combines with J gene TRBJ1-2; D unclear. V was pared by 7 bases and J by 4 bases, with 22 bases between. This CDR3 is 16 amino acids long. Germline assignment: CDR1 LNHNV and CDR2 YYDKDF (reference sequence).

This clone has just one count. V gene TRBV5-8 combines with J gene TRBJ2-1; possibly TRBD2 for D (7 bases). Per the germline V gene, CDR1 is SGHTS and CDR2 is YDEGEE. This CDR3 has 11 amino acids. V dropped 0 bases and J dropped 16 bases, with 11 bases sitting between them. CDR3 loop: CASSLGGGPFF. Written as DNA, the CDR3 is TGTGCCAGCAGCTTGGGGGGGGGCCCCTTCTTC.

The chain couples TRBV2 to TRBJ2-5; no clear D gene. The CDR3 is made up of 11 amino acids. The germline CDR1 and CDR2 sequences are SNHLY and FYNNEI. The germline V and J ends were trimmed by 7 bases and 2 bases, with 5 bases remaining between them. The CDR3 sequence: CASKLQETQYF. Here the CDR3 DNA reads TGTGCCAGCAAACTACAAGAGACCCAGTACTTC.

V is TRBV5-1 and J is TRBJ1-4; D call uncertain. The length of the CDR3 is 15 residues. Germline V gives CDR1 SGHRS, CDR2 YFSETQ. V lost 5 bases and J lost 5, with 16 bases in between. The CDR3 coding sequence is TGCGCCAGCAGTTTTACCGGGGTCCAAAATGAAAAACTGTTTTTT. The encoded protein is CASSFTGVQNEKLFF.

This rearrangement joins TRBV5-8 to TRBJ1-5; weak D call: TRBD1 (6 bases). The ends were cut back, 2 bases at V and 4 bases at J, with 13 bases in the middle. This CDR3 is 15 amino acids long. Germline V CDR1 and CDR2: SGHTS, YDEGEE. The DNA for the CDR3 is TGTGCCAGCAGCTTTCAGGGGATATCTAATCAGCCCCAGCATTTT. It is translated as CASSFQGISNQPQHF. Full variable domain (outside the CDR3, taken from reference TRBV5-8 and TRBJ1-5): EAGVTQSPTHLIKTRGQQATLRCSPISGHTSVYWYQQALGLGLQFLLWYDEGEERNRGNFPPRFSGRQFPNYSSELNVNALELEDSALYLCASSFQGISNQPQHFGDGTRLSIL.

The chain carries TRBV2 and TRBJ2-2; 8 bases line up with TRBD1. This CDR3 spans 14 amino acids. From germline, CDR1 is SNHLY and CDR2 FYNNEI. The trim removed 7 bases at V and 4 bases at J, leaving 5 bases unmatched. The CDR3 is CASTPGQVTGELFF. As DNA, the CDR3 is TGTGCCAGCACTCCGGGACAGGTCACCGGGGAGCTGTTTTTT.

The CDR3 loop reads CASSSGDYQPQHF. The CDR3 DNA reads TGCGCCAGCAGCTCCGGGGACTATCAGCCCCAGCATTTT. This chain joins TRBV10-1 and TRBJ1-5; D perhaps matches TRBD1 (5 bases). V lost 6 bases and J lost 5, with 11 bases in between. Per germline, CDR1 WNHNN and CDR2 SYGVQD (reference sequence). CDR3 length: 13 amino acids.

V usage is TRBV19 and J usage is TRBJ1-1; possibly TRBD1 for D (5 bases). The germline gives CDR1 LNHDA, CDR2 SQIVND (reference sequence). There are 17 residues in the CDR3. The V and J ends lost 3 bases and 2 bases respectively, with 19 bases between them. The CDR3 region has the DNA TGTGCCAGTAGTATTAGGGCGGGGAGGGGAGTTAACACTGAAGCTTTCTTT. This gives the protein CASSIRAGRGVNTEAFF.

The chain couples TRBV2 to TRBJ1-6; tentatively, D is TRBD1 (5 bases). Germline loops: CDR1 SNHLY, CDR2 FYNNEI. The CDR3 loop spans 18 amino acids. Trimming took 2 bases from V and 0 from J, leaving 14 bases between them. Here the CDR3 reads CASSEQGLRSSYNSPLHF. The CDR3 region has the DNA TGTGCCAGCAGTGAACAGGGCCTTAGGAGCTCCTATAATTCACCCCTCCACTTT.

The V and J genes are TRBV19 and TRBJ1-6; D uncertain. Germline CDR1 is LNHDA and CDR2 is SQIVND (reference sequence). V lost 4 bases to trimming and J lost 9 bases, with 16 bases between them. CDR3 size: 15 residues. This CDR3 is CASSTEGTLSSPLHF. CDR3 bases: TGTGCCAGTAGTACCGAGGGAACGTTAAGTTCACCCCTCCACTTT.

The V call is TRBV9, the J call TRBJ1-5; D is possibly TRBD1 (5 bases). The germline V and J ends were trimmed by 0 bases and 1 base, with 8 bases remaining between them. CDR3 length equals 15 residues. Germline assignment: CDR1 SGDLS and CDR2 YYNGEE. CDR3: CASSVDGGSNQPQHF. Written as DNA, the CDR3 is TGTGCCAGCAGCGTAGATGGGGGGAGCAATCAGCCCCAGCATTTT.

This clone was counted a few times. The chain is built from TRBV6-1 and TRBJ1-4; D uncertain. The V gene lost 7 bases and the J gene lost 5 bases, with 14 bases spanning the gap. CDR3 length: 14 residues. CDR1 is MNHNS, CDR2 SASEGT, per germline. The CDR3 loop is CASIQGPGNEKLFF. CDR3 DNA sequence: TGTGCCAGCATACAAGGACCGGGGAATGAAAAACTGTTTTTT.

CDR3 in DNA: TGTGCCAGCAGCCCGGGAAGCGGGGGGCGCACAGATACGCAGTATTTT. Translating it yields CASSPGSGGRTDTQYF. The chain combines TRBV7-9 with TRBJ2-3; the match to TRBD2 covers 9 bases. The germline V gene has CDR1 SEHNR and CDR2 FQNEAQ (reference sequence). CDR3 length: 16 amino acids. V was clipped by 5 bases and J by 1 base; unmatched bases: 7.

The CDR3, as DNA: TGTGCCAGCAGCTTAGGCGACTTCTCCTACGAGCAGTACTTC. Encoded protein: CASSLGDFSYEQYF. The genes are TRBV7-2 and TRBJ2-7; D gene ambiguous. Deletions cut 1 base from V and 0 bases from J, with 7 bases between. This CDR3 region has 14 residues. Germline V gene lookup returns CDR1 SGHTA and CDR2 FQGNSA.

This clone was observed a handful of times. The chain is built from TRBV6-1 and TRBJ1-1, with D unclear. Germline V CDR1 and CDR2: MNHNS, SASEGT. V dropped 8 bases and J dropped 4 bases, with 17 bases sitting between them. CDR3 size: 14 residues. In DNA form, the CDR3 reads TGTGCCAGCCAAACAAATCAGGCTGTCACTGAAGCTTTCTTT. Translating gives CASQTNQAVTEAFF.

The CDR3 here is CASSFGGLTTEAFF. The CDR3 DNA sequence: TGTGCCAGCAGCTTTGGAGGGTTGACCACTGAAGCTTTCTTT. The genes are TRBV11-3 and TRBJ1-1; D call uncertain. Germline V CDR1 and CDR2: SGHNT, YENEEA. V was shortened by 3 bases and J by 4 bases, with 12 bases between the two germline ends. This CDR3 spans 14 amino acids.

The chain links TRBV5-6 to TRBJ2-5; 9 nucleotides agree with TRBD2. The trim removed 4 bases at V and 5 bases at J, leaving 9 bases unmatched. Germline V gene lookup returns CDR1 SGHDT and CDR2 YYEEEE. This CDR3 comprises 15 residues. The CDR3 DNA reads TGTGCCAGCAGCATTCTAGCGGGGCCTAGGGAGACCCAGTACTTC. Translation gives CASSILAGPRETQYF.

V and J are TRBV25-1 and TRBJ1-4; 8 nucleotides align to TRBD1. Trimming at V came to 6 bases and at J to 7 bases, leaving 4 bases not matched to a gene. Per the germline V gene, CDR1 is MGHDK and CDR2 is SYGVNS. The CDR3 is 13 amino acids. CDR3 sequence reads: CASRRTGGEKLFF. The DNA for the CDR3 is TGTGCCAGCAGGAGAACAGGGGGTGAAAAACTGTTTTTT. Combining the CDR3 with reference TRBV25-1 and TRBJ1-4 gives the whole variable domain EADIYQTPRYLVIGTGKKITLECSQTMGHDKMYWYQQDPGMELHLIHYSYGVNSTEKGDLSSESTVSRIRTEHFPLTLESARPSHTSQYLCASRRTGGEKLFFGSGTQLSVL.

V gene TRBV10-3 combines with J gene TRBJ1-4; 8 bases are shared with TRBD1. Trimming took 4 bases from V and 6 from J; bases not matched to a gene: 4. The CDR3 length is 14 residues. Looked up from germline, CDR1 is ENHRY and CDR2 is SYGVKD. The CDR3 spells CAISAGGADEKLFF. As DNA, the CDR3 is TGTGCCATCAGTGCAGGGGGCGCGGATGAAAAACTGTTTTTT.

J is TRBJ1-2 and V is TRBV6-5; D not certain. The V and J ends lost 6 bases and 0 bases respectively, with 11 bases between them. The CDR3 runs 14 residues. The germline CDR1 and CDR2 sequences are MNHEY and SVGAGI. The CDR3 DNA reads as TGTGCCAGCAGGAAATGGGCTTCTAACTATGGCTACACCTTC. It translates to CASRKWASNYGYTF.

The CDR3 loop is CASSLRQGATGYTF. The CDR3, as DNA: TGTGCCAGCAGCTTGCGACAGGGGGCGACCGGCTACACCTTC. The J gene is TRBJ1-2, the V gene TRBV5-6; TRBD1 agrees at 10 bases. CDR1 is SGHDT, CDR2 YYEEEE, per germline. This CDR3 has 14 residues. With V trimmed by 1 base and J by 8 bases, 5 bases remained unmatched.

The rearrangement joins TRBV11-2 to TRBJ1-1, with TRBD1 matching over 9 bases. Per the germline V gene, CDR1 is SGHAT and CDR2 is FQNNGV. CDR3 length: 17 residues. Unmatched junction bases numbered 16, after V lost 6 bases and J lost 5 bases. The CDR3 protein is CASRKPFAGQGKTEAFF. CDR3 DNA sequence: TGTGCCAGCAGAAAACCATTTGCGGGACAGGGAAAAACTGAAGCTTTCTTT.

The rearrangement links TRBV19 to TRBJ2-5; TRBD2 might be the D (5 bases). Trimming stripped 7 bases from V and 7 bases from J, with 13 bases between. The CDR3 has 12 amino acids. Germline CDR1 and CDR2: LNHDA and SQIVND (reference sequence). The CDR3 sequence: CASMTARGTQYF. DNA for the CDR3: TGTGCCAGTATGACGGCCCGGGGGACCCAGTACTTC.

The CDR3 DNA reads as TGTGCCAGCAGCGACAGCGCCACTTATGGCTACACCTTC. Translating gives CASSDSATYGYTF. The V and J genes are TRBV6-5 and TRBJ1-2; tentatively, D is TRBD1 (5 bases). The germline V gene has CDR1 MNHEY and CDR2 SVGAGI. The CDR3 consists of 13 residues. The V end was cut by 6 bases, the J end by 5 bases, with 13 bases between.